One sample yielded the 31 T cell receptor beta chains listed below, sequenced in a study of spatial heterogeneity in lung cancer. Time point here: sample taken at primary tumor resection. Their target antigens are unknown. Findings and limits, study-wide: Counts that tracked tumor mutation counts were those of expanded intratumoral alpha and beta TCRs.

Each CDR3 protein gets one entry after TCRdb re-called the 5' RACE reads with MiXCR. Of roughly 2,800 distinct CDR3 sequences in the sample, 5% to 7% were seen once. The sample in question was lung tumor tissue, obtained at surgery. These receptors were collected from a male donor with early-stage non-small cell lung cancer.

By sample fraction, this clonotype is medium-sized. For a library built for alpha chains, this beta chain is a stray read; little rests on its size. The gene calls are TRBV29-1 and TRBJ2-7; 7 bases map to TRBD1. Trimming took 4 bases from V and 2 from J; bases not matched to a gene: 5. CDR1 SQVTM and CDR2 ANQGSEA come from the germline V gene. There are 13 residues in the CDR3. This CDR3 is CSVGRQGAYEQYF. The DNA for the CDR3 is TGCAGCGTTGGTCGTCAGGGGGCCTACGAGCAGTACTTC.

In its sample, this clonotype ranks as medium-sized. This beta chain is an unintended read in a library built for alpha chains; its size means little. J is TRBJ2-7 and V is TRBV27, with 7 bases lining up with TRBD2. CDR1 is MNHEY and CDR2 is SMNVEV in the germline V gene (reference sequence). The CDR3 runs 14 residues. V gave up 5 bases and J gave up 1 base; unmatched junction bases: 5. In DNA form, the CDR3 reads TGTGCCAGCAGTATAAGCGGGGCGTCCTACGAGCAGTACTTC. Amino acid sequence: CASSISGASYEQYF.

As concerns this clonotype: The library was built for alpha chains, so this beta chain is an off-target read and its size means little. The CDR3 region has the DNA TGCAGTGCTAGGGCCCCAGATACGCAGTATTTT. Protein product: CSARAPDTQYF. The chain joins TRBV20-1 to TRBJ2-3; no reliable D call. V was trimmed by 3 bases and J by 4 bases, leaving 5 bases between them. CDR3 length: 11 amino acids. CDR1 and CDR2 from the germline V gene are DFQATT and SNEGSKA (reference sequence).

Relative to its sample, this clonotype is medium-sized. This beta chain is an unintended read in a library built for alpha chains; its size means little. V usage is TRBV5-1 and J usage is TRBJ2-7, with no clear D. The CDR3 runs 15 residues. The ends were cut back, 4 bases at V and 0 bases at J, with 14 bases in the middle. The germline V gene encodes CDR1 SGHRS and CDR2 YFSETQ. CDR3 region: CASSLGGYSSYEQYF. CDR3 in DNA: TGCGCCAGCAGCCTGGGCGGTTATAGCTCCTACGAGCAGTACTTC. The variable domain in full, completed from reference TRBV5-1 and TRBJ2-7, reads KAGVTQTPRYLIKTRGQQVTLSCSPISGHRSVSWYQQTPGQGLQFLFEYFSETQRNKGNFPGRFSGRQFSNSRSEMNVSTLELGDSALYLCASSLGGYSSYEQYFGPGTRLTVT.

There are many counts of this clonotype. A library made for alpha chains picked up this beta chain off target, so its size means little. The chain uses TRBV2 and TRBJ1-6, with D hard to call. Trimming removed 7 bases at V and 7 bases at J, with 11 bases between. Germline values: CDR1 SNHLY, CDR2 FYNNEI. The CDR3 loop spans 13 amino acids. CDR3 in DNA: TGTGCCAGCACCATAGACGGGAATTCACCCCTCCACTTT. Translation: CASTIDGNSPLHF.

This clonotype is judged medium-sized. Being off target in a library aimed at alpha chains, this beta chain has a size of little meaning. The rearrangement links TRBV4-3 to TRBJ2-5; 9 positions agree with TRBD1. The V and J ends lost 1 base and 5 bases, in that order; junction bases with no gene match: 5. The germline V gene encodes CDR1 LGHNA and CDR2 YSLEER. The CDR3 is 15 amino acids. CDR3 region: CASSQAWTGAETQYF. In DNA form, the CDR3 reads TGCGCCAGCAGCCAAGCTTGGACAGGGGCCGAGACCCAGTACTTC.

This clonotype is labeled medium-sized. In a library made to pick up alpha chains, this beta chain is a stray read with a size that means little. The V call is TRBV4-2, the J call TRBJ1-5, with D possibly being TRBD1 (5 bases). CDR1 and CDR2 from the germline V gene are LGHNA and YNFKEQ. There are 16 residues in the CDR3. Trimming removed 4 bases at V and 7 bases at J, with 20 bases between. The CDR3 loop reads CASSREFGAAEQPQHF. The CDR3 coding sequence is TGTGCCAGCAGCCGAGAGTTCGGGGCGGCGGAGCAGCCCCAGCATTTT.

By share, this clonotype counts as medium-sized (0.01 to 0.1%). The size of this beta chain means little, since it is a stray read in a library made for alpha chains. V is TRBV20-1 and J is TRBJ2-7; no definite D call. This CDR3 is 12 amino acids long. CDR1 and CDR2 from the germline V gene are DFQATT and SNEGSKA (reference sequence). Trimming removed 3 bases at V and 5 bases at J, with 11 bases between. The CDR3 bases are TGCAGTGCTAGTCCGGGTTTCGACGAGCAGTACTTC. This sequence encodes CSASPGFDEQYF.

Sample share makes this clonotype medium-sized. Found in a library prepared for alpha chains, this beta chain is an off-target read, and its abundance has little meaning. The chain has TRBV6-5 and TRBJ2-1, with 10 bases aligning to TRBD2. The CDR3 totals 12 residues. V dropped 5 bases and J dropped 14; count of bases not matched to a gene: 6. Germline CDR1 is MNHEY and CDR2 is SVGAGI. CDR3 region: CASSDPSGRKFF. The CDR3 region has the DNA TGTGCCAGCAGTGATCCTAGCGGGAGAAAGTTCTTC.

This clonotype is medium-sized within its sample. In a library made to pick up alpha chains, this beta chain is a stray read with a size that means little. The chain links TRBV5-1 to TRBJ2-1, with TRBD2 identical over 7 bases. CDR3 length: 17 residues. The germline V gene encodes CDR1 SGHRS and CDR2 YFSETQ. Unmatched junction bases numbered 14, after V lost 3 bases and J lost 5 bases. CDR3 region: CASSSLQAGSRDNEQFF. The CDR3 DNA sequence: TGCGCCAGCAGCTCTCTCCAAGCGGGAAGTAGGGACAATGAGCAGTTCTTC.

This clonotype rates as medium-sized. This beta chain was picked up by a library intended for alpha chains and is off target, so its count carries little meaning. The chain couples TRBV12-3 or TRBV12-4 to TRBJ2-7; a possible D gene is TRBD2 (7 bases). The CDR3 is made up of 12 amino acids. V was cut by 5 bases and J by 9 bases, with 14 bases left in between. CDR3 residues: CASSTGGLGQYF. The DNA of the CDR3 is TGTGCCAGCAGTACCGGGGGGCTAGGGCAGTACTTC.

In its sample, this clonotype is medium-sized (0.01 to 0.1%). In a library made to pick up alpha chains, this beta chain is a stray read with a size that means little. The CDR3 reads CASSTAFGIQPQHF. CDR3 nucleotide sequence: TGTGCCAGCAGTACAGCTTTCGGCATCCAGCCCCAGCATTTT. The genes are TRBV28 and TRBJ1-5; the D is unclear. CDR3 length: 14 residues. The germline CDR1 and CDR2 sequences are MDHEN and SYDVKM. Trimming took 5 bases from V and 7 from J, leaving 15 bases between them.

This clonotype is labeled as medium-sized. This beta chain is a stray read from a library made for alpha chains; its abundance is not meaningful. V gene TRBV20-1 combines with J gene TRBJ2-3, with D tentatively TRBD2 (6 bases). The CDR3 runs 13 residues. Looked up from germline, CDR1 is DFQATT and CDR2 is SNEGSKA (reference sequence). CDR3 protein: CGAKDYRTDTQYF. DNA for the CDR3: TGCGGAGCTAAGGACTATCGCACAGATACGCAGTATTTT.

This clonotype was counted only a few times. A library prepared for alpha chains yielded this beta chain as an off-target read; its size is of little meaning. The genes are TRBV5-1 and TRBJ1-4; D gene ambiguous. Germline V gene data show CDR1 as SGHRS and CDR2 as YFSETQ. This CDR3 contains 13 residues. Trimming shortened V by 0 bases and J by 5 bases, and 5 bases separated the two germline ends. DNA for the CDR3: TGCGCCAGCAGCTTGGGTGGCAATGAAAAACTGTTTTTT. Protein: CASSLGGNEKLFF.

This clonotype is medium-sized within its sample. This beta chain is an off-target read within a library intended for alpha chains, so its frequency means little. The chain combines TRBV5-6 with TRBJ1-1; D is uncertain. Germline V gives CDR1 SGHDT, CDR2 YYEEEE. CDR3 length equals 13 residues. Trimming shortened V by 2 bases and J by 1 base, and 6 bases separated the two germline ends. As DNA, the CDR3 is TGTGCCAGCAGCTTAAGAAGGAACACTGAAGCTTTCTTT. Amino acid sequence: CASSLRRNTEAFF. The whole variable domain, remainder taken from reference TRBV5-6 and TRBJ1-1, is DAGVTQSPTHLIKTRGQQVTLRCSPKSGHDTVSWYQQALGQGPQFIFQYYEEEERQRGNFPDRFSGHQFPNYSSELNVNALLLGDSALYLCASSLRRNTEAFFGQGTRLTVV.

This clonotype is classed as medium-sized. Found in a library prepared for alpha chains, this beta chain is an off-target read, and its abundance has little meaning. The chain is built from TRBV27 and TRBJ1-2; 7 bases fit TRBD1. Losses at the gene ends were 5 bases for V and 7 bases for J; bases not matched to a gene: 7. Germline CDR1 is MNHEY and CDR2 is SMNVEV (reference sequence). The CDR3 is made up of 13 amino acids. The CDR3: CASSEGQERGYTF. CDR3 DNA sequence: TGTGCCAGCAGTGAAGGACAGGAACGTGGCTACACCTTC.

This clonotype is categorized as medium-sized. A library made for alpha chains picked up this beta chain off target, so its size means little. The chain employs TRBV2 and TRBJ2-7; the D gene is possibly TRBD2 (6 bases). This CDR3 region has 15 residues. Germline V gene data show CDR1 as SNHLY and CDR2 as FYNNEI. V gave up 3 bases and J gave up 5 bases, with 17 bases separating them. CDR3 residues: CASSDDGRVLHEQYF. CDR3 coding DNA: TGTGCCAGCAGTGACGACGGGAGAGTCCTCCACGAGCAGTACTTC.

By sample fraction, this clonotype is medium-sized. This beta chain is a stray sequence in a library constructed for alpha chains; its clone size is not meaningful. This sequence joins TRBV6-2 or TRBV6-3 and TRBJ2-6; tentatively, D is TRBD1 or TRBD2 (6 bases each). In germline, CDR1 is MNHEY, CDR2 SVGEGT. There are 19 residues in the CDR3. V shed 4 bases and J shed 3 bases, with 22 bases lying between them. The CDR3 protein is CASSLRRGAGAGGANVLTF. CDR3 sequence (DNA): TGTGCCAGCAGTTTGCGGAGGGGTGCAGGGGCTGGTGGGGCCAACGTCCTGACTTTC.

This clonotype rates as medium-sized. In a library made to pick up alpha chains, this beta chain is a stray read with a size that means little. The chain couples TRBV28 to TRBJ1-1; D perhaps matches TRBD1 (5 bases). There are 15 residues in the CDR3. V was clipped by 5 bases and J by 1 base, with 14 bases between them. Germline CDR1 and CDR2: MDHEN and SYDVKM. In nucleotides, the CDR3 is TGTGCCAGCAGTAGGACAAAATTCAGGAACACTGAAGCTTTCTTT. It yields the protein CASSRTKFRNTEAFF.

This clonotype was counted many times. Found in a library prepared for alpha chains, this beta chain is an off-target read, and its abundance has little meaning. The chain is built from TRBV4-3 and TRBJ1-6; D unclear. Trimming took 0 bases from V and 1 from J, leaving 7 bases between them. The germline V gene encodes CDR1 LGHNA and CDR2 YSLEER. This CDR3 is built from 16 residues. Here the CDR3 DNA reads TGCGCCAGCAGCCAAGAGTGGGGATCCTATAATTCACCCCTCCACTTT. Protein: CASSQEWGSYNSPLHF.

This clonotype is classed as medium-sized. The library was built for alpha chains, so this beta chain is an off-target read and its size means little. The chain joins TRBV25-1 to TRBJ1-3; D is undetermined. The CDR3 consists of 13 residues. Germline V gene data show CDR1 as MGHDK and CDR2 as SYGVNS. V gave up 3 bases and J gave up 0 bases, with 3 bases separating them. CDR3 in DNA: TGTGCCAGCAGTGAGACCTCTGGAAACACCATATATTTT. Translation: CASSETSGNTIYF. Variable domain in full (rest from reference TRBV25-1 and TRBJ1-3): EADIYQTPRYLVIGTGKKITLECSQTMGHDKMYWYQQDPGMELHLIHYSYGVNSTEKGDLSSESTVSRIRTEHFPLTLESARPSHTSQYLCASSETSGNTIYFGEGSWLTVV.

By share of the sample, this clonotype is medium-sized. This beta chain is an unintended read in a library built for alpha chains; its size means little. The J gene is TRBJ2-7, the V gene TRBV14; D possibly corresponds to TRBD1 (5 bases). From germline, CDR1 is SGHDN and CDR2 FVKESK. The V gene lost 0 bases and the J gene lost 7 bases, with 10 bases spanning the gap. CDR3 length equals 13 residues. For the CDR3, the DNA is TGTGCCAGCAGCCAAGACAGGGTCGGTGAGCAGTACTTC. The encoded protein is CASSQDRVGEQYF.

This clonotype qualifies as medium-sized. This beta chain represents an off-target read in a library built for alpha chains; its size is of limited meaning. V is TRBV2 and J is TRBJ2-2; D uncertain. The CDR3 consists of 13 residues. Germline values: CDR1 SNHLY, CDR2 FYNNEI. Deletions cut 4 bases from V and 3 bases from J, with 6 bases between. CDR3 nucleotide sequence: TGTGCCAGCAGTGCTACGGACACCGGGGAGCTGTTTTTT. Residues: CASSATDTGELFF.

Judged by abundance, this clonotype is large. As an off-target read in a library built for alpha chains, this beta chain has a frequency of little significance. The rearrangement links TRBV27 to TRBJ1-1; D ambiguous. There are 15 residues in the CDR3. Germline V lookup: CDR1 MNHEY, CDR2 SMNVEV (reference sequence). Between the trimmed V and J ends, which lost 4 bases and 1 base, there was a span of 13 bases. The CDR3 coding sequence is TGTGCCAGCAGTTCCCGTAGAGGCGGGAACACTGAAGCTTTCTTT. Residues: CASSSRRGGNTEAFF.

In this sample, this clonotype is medium-sized. This beta chain is a stray sequence in a library constructed for alpha chains; its clone size is not meaningful. This chain uses TRBV7-2 with TRBJ2-1; 8 bases match TRBD2. V shed 5 bases and J 4 bases; nucleotides not matched to a gene: 10. The CDR3 has 16 amino acids. Germline CDR1 reads SGHTA; CDR2 reads FQGNSA. The chain's CDR3 is CASSPLLGGGYNEQFF. CDR3 in DNA: TGTGCCAGCAGCCCCCTTCTCGGGGGGGGGTACAATGAGCAGTTCTTC.

By its share, this clonotype is medium-sized. This beta chain slipped into a library made for alpha chains as a stray read, so its size is not meaningful. This chain uses TRBV28 with TRBJ2-3; weak D call: TRBD2 (5 bases). The germline V gene encodes CDR1 MDHEN and CDR2 SYDVKM. Deletions cut 2 bases from V and 1 base from J, with 7 bases between. CDR3 size: 14 residues. The CDR3 nucleotides are TGTGCCAGCAGTTTACAAGCGGGCACAGATACGCAGTATTTT. The encoded protein is CASSLQAGTDTQYF. Full variable domain (rest looked up from reference TRBV28 and TRBJ2-3): DVKVTQSSRYLVKRTGEKVFLECVQDMDHENMFWYRQDPGLGLRLIYFSYDVKMKEKGDIPEGYSVSREKKERFSLILESASTNQTSMYLCASSLQAGTDTQYFGPGTRLTVL.

By share of the sample, this clonotype is medium-sized (0.01 to 0.1%). The library was designed around alpha chains, so this beta chain is a stray read whose abundance carries little weight. The chain carries TRBV29-1 and TRBJ1-1; 8 nucleotides line up with TRBD1. After removal of 5 bases from V and 5 bases from J, the junction contained 4 bases not matched to a gene. The germline V gene has CDR1 SQVTM and CDR2 ANQGSEA. The CDR3 loop spans 12 amino acids. The CDR3 is CSVYTGGTEAFF. CDR3 bases: TGCAGCGTTTATACAGGGGGTACTGAAGCTTTCTTT.

This clonotype was picked up a small number of times. As an off-target read in a library built for alpha chains, this beta chain has a frequency of little significance. V gene TRBV20-1 combines with J gene TRBJ2-1; possible D gene TRBD2, 5 bases. Germline CDR1 reads DFQATT; CDR2 reads SNEGSKA (reference sequence). V was trimmed by 0 bases and J by 0 bases, leaving 12 bases between them. The CDR3 loop spans 16 amino acids. CDR3 coding DNA: TGCAGTGCTAGAGATCCCGGGAAGAGCTCCTACAATGAGCAGTTCTTC. Protein sequence: CSARDPGKSSYNEQFF.

In its sample, this clonotype ranks as large (0.1 to 1%). This beta chain represents an off-target read in a library built for alpha chains; its size is of limited meaning. V and J are TRBV27 and TRBJ2-7, with D possibly TRBD2 on 5 matching bases. Trimming cost V 4 bases and J 3 bases, with 7 bases left between them. The CDR3 length is 12 residues. Looked up from germline, CDR1 is MNHEY and CDR2 is SMNVEV (reference sequence). The CDR3 nucleotides read TGTGCCAGCAGTTCCGGAGGCTACGAGCAGTACTTC. Residues: CASSSGGYEQYF.

By share of the sample, this clonotype is medium-sized (0.01 to 0.1%). Found in a library prepared for alpha chains, this beta chain is an off-target read, and its abundance has little meaning. The chain uses TRBV14 and TRBJ1-1, with D unclear. Germline V lookup: CDR1 SGHDN, CDR2 FVKESK. The CDR3 runs 12 residues. Between the trimmed V and J ends, which lost 1 base and 7 bases, there was a span of 7 bases. CDR3 in DNA: TGTGCCAGCAGCCAAGGTTGGGATGAAGCTTTCTTT. This translates into CASSQGWDEAFF.

By share, this clonotype ranks as medium-sized. The library was designed around alpha chains, so this beta chain is a stray read whose abundance carries little weight. The V gene is TRBV18, the J gene TRBJ2-7; D is undetermined. Trimming removed 3 bases at V and 8 bases at J, with 14 bases between. The germline CDR1 and CDR2 sequences are KGHSH and LQKENI. The CDR3 sequence is 13 residues long. CDR3 protein: CASSPGQNPQQYF. Here the CDR3 DNA reads TGTGCCAGCTCACCCGGGCAGAATCCACAGCAGTACTTC.